Following are 15 T cell receptor beta chains from one sample sequenced in a study of regulatory T cells in long-lasting Graves disease. Construction of the TCR beta libraries employed iRepertoire HTBI primers in conjunction with Arm-PCR of CDR3 regions. TCRdb re-derived calls from the multiplex PCR reads in MiXCR, one entry per CDR3 protein. Among 400,000 to 500,000 distinct CDR3 sequences listed, roughly 23% were seen once. The time point was: persistent/refractory GD, antithyroid drugs over 5 years with positive TRAb. From RNA extracted from PBMCs, the TCR library was made. The source material was peripheral blood mononuclear cells (PBMCs), sampled when the disease was refractory, from a patient treated with antithyroid drugs. The receptors shown here come from a female donor with Graves disease.

Many counts were recorded for this clonotype. Germline is not matched at one junction end, which may reflect a read error. The CDR3 DNA sequence: TGTGCCAGCAGCTTAGTCGTACAGGGGGCCACTGAAGCTTTCTTT. Translated: CASSLVVQGATEAFF. The chain uses TRBV5-1 and TRBJ1-1; 9 bases agree with TRBD1. CDR3 length equals 15 residues. Germline values: CDR1 SGHRS, CDR2 YFSETQ.

This clonotype showed up many times. This rearrangement joins TRBV28 to TRBJ1-1, with D tentatively TRBD1 (6 bases). V lost 5 bases and J lost 0, with 19 bases in between. The V gene's germline CDR1 is MDHEN and CDR2 SYDVKM. The CDR3 is 17 amino acids. As DNA, the CDR3 is TGTGCCAGCAGTACCAGGGGTACAGAACCCATGAACACTGAAGCTTTCTTT. This gives the protein CASSTRGTEPMNTEAFF. The full variable domain, rest sourced from reference TRBV28 and TRBJ1-1, is DVKVTQSSRYLVKRTGEKVFLECVQDMDHENMFWYRQDPGLGLRLIYFSYDVKMKEKGDIPEGYSVSREKKERFSLILESASTNQTSMYLCASSTRGTEPMNTEAFFGQGTRLTVV.

The V gene is TRBV7-2, the J gene TRBJ1-2; D gene ambiguous. Germline V gene data show CDR1 as SGHTA and CDR2 as FQGNSA. V was pared by 2 bases and J by 5 bases, with 15 bases between. CDR3 length: 15 amino acids. DNA of the CDR3: TGTGCCAGCAGCTTACAGAATTGGGGTGATTATGGCTACACCTTC. Translated: CASSLQNWGDYGYTF.

The rearrangement links TRBV13 to TRBJ1-2; the match to TRBD1 covers 7 bases. Germline V gives CDR1 PRHDT, CDR2 FYEKMQ (reference sequence). The junction had 5 bases not matched to a gene; V was cut back by 7 bases and J by 0 bases. The CDR3 loop spans 14 amino acids. This CDR3 reads CASNIGGTNYGYTF. CDR3 nucleotides: TGTGCCAGCAACATAGGGGGCACTAACTATGGCTACACCTTC. The whole variable domain, remainder taken from reference TRBV13 and TRBJ1-2, is AAGVIQSPRHLIKEKRETATLKCYPIPRHDTVYWYQQGPGQDPQFLISFYEKMQSDKGSIPDRFSAQQFSDYHSELNMSSLELGDSALYFCASNIGGTNYGYTFGSGTRLTVV.

This clonotype turned up a few times. The chain carries TRBV20-1 and TRBJ2-7; 11 positions match TRBD2. The CDR3 consists of 17 residues. Trimming removed 0 bases from V and 3 bases from J; junction bases left unmatched: 10. Germline V CDR1 and CDR2: DFQATT, SNEGSKA (reference sequence). CDR3 residues: CSARDPGVAGGGYEQYF. The DNA for the CDR3 is TGCAGTGCTAGAGATCCTGGGGTAGCGGGAGGGGGCTACGAGCAGTACTTC.

This clonotype was counted ten times or more. The V gene is TRBV30, the J gene TRBJ1-2; the match to TRBD1 covers 7 bases. The CDR3 runs to 12 residues. The germline gives CDR1 GTSNPN, CDR2 SVGIG (reference sequence). V trimming: 3 bases; J trimming: 5 bases; junction bases outside the gene matches: 3. Here the CDR3 reads CAWRDRYYGYTF. CDR3 DNA: TGTGCCTGGAGGGACAGGTATTATGGCTACACCTTC.

The chain uses TRBV28 and TRBJ2-3, with 7 bases matching TRBD2. The CDR3 runs to 14 residues. J was trimmed by 0 bases and V by 4 bases; bases with no gene match: 1. Germline V gene data show CDR1 as MDHEN and CDR2 as SYDVKM. As DNA, the CDR3 is TGTGCCAGCAGTTGGGGACTAAGCACAGATACGCAGTATTTT. This translates into CASSWGLSTDTQYF.

This clonotype occurred many times. The CDR3: CASSPDRVGETQYF. The CDR3 nucleotides are TGTGCCAGCAGCCCTGACAGGGTTGGGGAGACCCAGTACTTC. The chain combines TRBV28 with TRBJ2-5; the match to TRBD1 covers 7 bases. J was trimmed by 5 bases and V by 6 bases; bases with no gene match: 9. Germline assignment: CDR1 MDHEN and CDR2 SYDVKM. The CDR3 runs 14 residues.

This clonotype was detected ten times or more. V usage is TRBV27 and J usage is TRBJ1-5, with D maybe TRBD1 (5 bases). Deletions cut 2 bases from V and 2 bases from J, with 7 bases between. The CDR3 is made up of 14 amino acids. Germline-derived CDR1 and CDR2 are MNHEY and SMNVEV (reference sequence). For the CDR3, the DNA is TGTGCCAGCAGTTTAGTACAGGGCAATCAGCCCCAGCATTTT. Its protein product is CASSLVQGNQPQHF.

This clonotype was counted between two and nine times. This rearrangement joins TRBV10-3 to TRBJ2-7; D may be TRBD2 (6 bases). Trimming cost V 5 bases and J 2 bases, with 22 bases left between them. The CDR3 has 17 amino acids. Germline CDR1 is ENHRY and CDR2 is SYGVKD. CDR3 sequence: CAISLSGGELNPYEQYF. CDR3 DNA: TGTGCCATCAGTCTTAGCGGAGGGGAGCTAAACCCCTACGAGCAGTACTTC.

This clonotype was observed a handful of times. The chain links TRBV27 to TRBJ2-6; D not resolved. Looked up from germline, CDR1 is MNHEY and CDR2 is SMNVEV (reference sequence). V was shortened by 6 bases and J by 0 bases, with 9 bases between the two germline ends. The CDR3 totals 15 residues. CDR3 loop: CASSSPHSGANVLTF. In DNA, the CDR3 is TGTGCCAGCAGCTCCCCTCACTCTGGGGCCAACGTCCTGACTTTC.

The chain recombines TRBV25-1 with TRBJ1-4; 7 bases are shared with TRBD1. CDR3 length: 15 residues. Trimming at V came to 2 bases and at J to 5 bases, leaving 5 bases not matched to a gene. Per the germline V gene, CDR1 is MGHDK and CDR2 is SYGVNS. The CDR3 nucleotides read TGTGCCAGCAGTGAAGGGGGACAGTGGAATGAAAAACTGTTTTTT. It translates to CASSEGGQWNEKLFF. The entire variable domain, with the rest obtained from reference TRBV25-1 and TRBJ1-4, is as follows: EADIYQTPRYLVIGTGKKITLECSQTMGHDKMYWYQQDPGMELHLIHYSYGVNSTEKGDLSSESTVSRIRTEHFPLTLESARPSHTSQYLCASSEGGQWNEKLFFGSGTQLSVL.

This clonotype was seen ten or more times. The chain is built from TRBV12-3 or TRBV12-4 and TRBJ2-5; possibly TRBD1 or TRBD2 for D (5 bases each). The CDR3 is 14 amino acids. V shed 3 bases and J shed 1 base, with 9 bases lying between them. CDR3 sequence reads: CASSLWGIQETQYF. The CDR3, as DNA: TGTGCCAGCAGTTTGTGGGGGATCCAAGAGACCCAGTACTTC.

This clonotype occurred many times. The chain carries TRBV10-3 and TRBJ2-7, with 11 bases identical to TRBD2. Germline lookup yields CDR1 ENHRY and CDR2 SYGVKD. This CDR3 is built from 15 residues. The ends lost 0 bases at V and 4 bases at J; junction bases unmatched: 2. The CDR3 here is CAISESASGRYEQYF. As DNA, the CDR3 is TGTGCCATCAGTGAGTCAGCTAGCGGGAGGTACGAGCAGTACTTC.

This clonotype was found many times. DNA for the CDR3: TGTGCCACCTCCACAGGGGACGGCTATGGCTACACCTTC. Residues: CATSTGDGYGYTF. The chain recombines TRBV19 with TRBJ1-2; 7 bases align to TRBD1. The V segment lost 10 bases and the J segment 4 bases; nucleotides outside the gene matches: 9. Germline assignment: CDR1 LNHDA and CDR2 SQIVND (reference sequence). The CDR3 runs 13 residues.